This T cell receptor beta chain was recovered during a study of shared clonotypes between healthy human individuals. CDR1 is SGHRS and CDR2 is YFSETQ in the germline V gene. V was shortened by 4 bases and J by 9 bases, with 20 bases between the two germline ends. This CDR3 has 15 residues. Naive-designated CD8 cells lacked CD45RO, were positively enriched for CCR7, and omitted terminally differentiated effector memory CD45RA+ cells. Notes on the study in general: Rarefaction showed that sequencing of sorted subsets was incomplete (despite large depth). Since donors were few, the genetic and exposure-history diversity represented was limited.

Genomic DNA (from each subset) was split evenly across several immunoSEQ plates. TCRdb's copy holds only in-frame clones and misses some; the assay was immunoSEQ multiplex PCR. The data contain 560,000 or so clones, around 96% of them singletons. As concerns this clone: The antigen remains undetermined.

The sequencing sample was made of naive CD8+ T cells sorted from blood. This chain joins TRBV5-1 and TRBJ2-1, with D perhaps TRBD1 or TRBD2 (6 bases each). The sequence was collected from a woman in her 30s in good health. For the CDR3, the DNA is TGCGCCAGCAGCAAGAGAGGAGGGGGGTCAGGTGAGCAGTTCTTC. Protein: CASSKRGGGSGEQFF.